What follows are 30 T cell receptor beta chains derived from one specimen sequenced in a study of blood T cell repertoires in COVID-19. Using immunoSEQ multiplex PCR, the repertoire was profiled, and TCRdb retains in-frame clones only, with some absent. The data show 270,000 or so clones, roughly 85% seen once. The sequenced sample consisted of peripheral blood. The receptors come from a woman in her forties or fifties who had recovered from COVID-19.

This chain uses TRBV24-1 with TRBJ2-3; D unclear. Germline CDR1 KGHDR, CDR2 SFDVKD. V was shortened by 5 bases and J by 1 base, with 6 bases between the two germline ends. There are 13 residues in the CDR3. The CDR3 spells CATSGQGTDTQYF. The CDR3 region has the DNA TGTGCCACCAGTGGGCAGGGCACAGATACGCAGTATTTT.

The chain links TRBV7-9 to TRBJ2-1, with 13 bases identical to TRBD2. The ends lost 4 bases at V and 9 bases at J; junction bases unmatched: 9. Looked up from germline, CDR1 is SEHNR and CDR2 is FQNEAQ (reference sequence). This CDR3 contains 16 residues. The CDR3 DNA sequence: TGTGCCAGCAGCTCAGGGACTAGCGGGACCGGGAGTGAGCAGTTCTTC. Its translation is CASSSGTSGTGSEQFF.

In DNA, the CDR3 is TGTGCCAGCAGTAAAGGACAGGGGGCGCGGATGAACACTGAAGCTTTCTTT. Its translation is CASSKGQGARMNTEAFF. The V call is TRBV6-1, the J call TRBJ1-1; TRBD1 matches at 11 bases. V shed 5 bases and J 0 bases; nucleotides not matched to a gene: 8. There are 17 residues in the CDR3. Germline V gene data show CDR1 as MNHNS and CDR2 as SASEGT.

CDR3: CASSLSAGLPYNEQFF. The CDR3 DNA sequence: TGTGCCAGCAGTTTATCTGCGGGACTCCCCTACAATGAGCAGTTCTTC. J is TRBJ2-1 and V is TRBV27, with D possibly being TRBD2 (6 bases). V lost 0 bases and J 2 bases, leaving 11 bases between the germline ends. Germline V CDR1 and CDR2: MNHEY, SMNVEV (reference sequence). The CDR3 covers 16 residues.

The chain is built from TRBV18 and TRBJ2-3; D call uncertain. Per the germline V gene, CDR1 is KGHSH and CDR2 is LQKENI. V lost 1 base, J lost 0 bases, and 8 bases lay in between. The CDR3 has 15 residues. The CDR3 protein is CASSPQVGSTDTQYF. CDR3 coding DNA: TGTGCCAGCTCACCACAGGTCGGGAGCACAGATACGCAGTATTTT.

The CDR3 loop reads CASSNSGGSSNEQFF. CDR3 DNA sequence: TGTGCCAGTAGTAATAGCGGGGGGAGTAGCAATGAGCAGTTCTTC. The genes are TRBV19 and TRBJ2-1; the match to TRBD2 covers 10 bases. Per germline, CDR1 LNHDA and CDR2 SQIVND (reference sequence). The CDR3 extends over 15 amino acids. Losses at the gene ends were 4 bases for V and 6 bases for J; bases not matched to a gene: 6.

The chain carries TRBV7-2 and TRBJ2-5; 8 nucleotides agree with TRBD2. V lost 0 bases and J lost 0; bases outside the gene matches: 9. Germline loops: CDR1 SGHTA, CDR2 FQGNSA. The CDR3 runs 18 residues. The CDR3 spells CASSLAGRASGYQETQYF. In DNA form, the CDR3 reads TGTGCCAGCAGCTTAGCCGGCAGGGCTAGCGGGTACCAAGAGACCCAGTACTTC.

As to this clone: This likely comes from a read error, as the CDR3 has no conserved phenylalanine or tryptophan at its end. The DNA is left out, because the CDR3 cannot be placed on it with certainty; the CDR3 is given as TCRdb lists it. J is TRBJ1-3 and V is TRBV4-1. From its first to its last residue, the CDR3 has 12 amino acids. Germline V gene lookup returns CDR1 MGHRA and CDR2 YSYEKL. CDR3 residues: CASSPPGDFVPT.

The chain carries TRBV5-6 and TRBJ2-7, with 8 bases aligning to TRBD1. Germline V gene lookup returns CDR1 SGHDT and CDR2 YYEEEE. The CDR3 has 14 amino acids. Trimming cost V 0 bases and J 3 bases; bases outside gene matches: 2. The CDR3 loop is CASSLGTGLYEQYF. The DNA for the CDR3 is TGTGCCAGCAGCTTGGGGACAGGGCTCTACGAGCAGTACTTC.

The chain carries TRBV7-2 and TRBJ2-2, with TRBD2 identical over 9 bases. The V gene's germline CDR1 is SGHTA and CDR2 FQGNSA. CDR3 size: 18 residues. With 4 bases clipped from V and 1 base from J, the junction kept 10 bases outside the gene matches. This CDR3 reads CASSYIAGVALNTGELFF. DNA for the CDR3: TGTGCCAGCAGCTACATAGCGGGAGTGGCCTTGAACACCGGGGAGCTGTTTTTT. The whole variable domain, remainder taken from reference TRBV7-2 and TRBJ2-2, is GAGVSQSPSNKVTEKGKDVELRCDPISGHTALYWYRQSLGQGLEFLIYFQGNSAPDKSGLPSDRFSAERTGGSVSTLTIQRTQQEDSAVYLCASSYIAGVALNTGELFFGEGSRLTVL.

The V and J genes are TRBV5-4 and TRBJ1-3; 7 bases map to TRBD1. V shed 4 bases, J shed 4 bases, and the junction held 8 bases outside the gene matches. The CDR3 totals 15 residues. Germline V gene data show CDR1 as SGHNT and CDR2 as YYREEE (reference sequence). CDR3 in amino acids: CASSSRTGSGNTIYF. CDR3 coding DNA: TGTGCCAGCAGCAGCAGGACAGGCTCAGGAAACACCATATATTTT.

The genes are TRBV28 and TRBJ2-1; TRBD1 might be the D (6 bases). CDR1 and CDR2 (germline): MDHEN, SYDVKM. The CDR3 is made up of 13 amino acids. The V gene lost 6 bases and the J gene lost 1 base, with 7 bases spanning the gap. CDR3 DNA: TGTGCCAGCAGCGACAGGTCCTACAATGAGCAGTTCTTC. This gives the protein CASSDRSYNEQFF.

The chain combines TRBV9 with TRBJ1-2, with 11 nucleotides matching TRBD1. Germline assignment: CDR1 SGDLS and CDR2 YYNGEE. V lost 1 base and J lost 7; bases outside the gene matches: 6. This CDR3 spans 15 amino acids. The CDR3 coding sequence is TGTGCCAGCAGCGTATTGGACAGGGGGCTAGGTGGCTACACCTTC. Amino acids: CASSVLDRGLGGYTF.

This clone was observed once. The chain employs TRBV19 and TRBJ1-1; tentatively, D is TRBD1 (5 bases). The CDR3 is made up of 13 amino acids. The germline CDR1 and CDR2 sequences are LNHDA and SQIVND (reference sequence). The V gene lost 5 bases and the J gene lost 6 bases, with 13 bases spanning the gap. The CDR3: CASSPRVRSEAFF. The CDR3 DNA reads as TGTGCCAGTAGTCCCAGGGTTAGGTCTGAAGCTTTCTTT.

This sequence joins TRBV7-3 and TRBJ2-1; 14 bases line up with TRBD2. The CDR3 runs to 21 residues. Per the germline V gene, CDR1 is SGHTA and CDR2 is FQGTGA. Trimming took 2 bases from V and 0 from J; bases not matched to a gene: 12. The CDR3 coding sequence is TGTGCCAGCAGCTTACTAATGGGGACTAGCGGGGGCCCCAGCTCCTACAATGAGCAGTTCTTC. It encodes CASSLLMGTSGGPSSYNEQFF.

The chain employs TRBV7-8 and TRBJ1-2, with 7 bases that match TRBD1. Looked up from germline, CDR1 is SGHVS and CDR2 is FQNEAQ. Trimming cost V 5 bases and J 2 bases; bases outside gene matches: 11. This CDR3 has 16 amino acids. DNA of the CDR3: TGTGCCAGCAGCCCGCGAGACAGGGCATCGAACTATGGCTACACCTTC. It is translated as CASSPRDRASNYGYTF.

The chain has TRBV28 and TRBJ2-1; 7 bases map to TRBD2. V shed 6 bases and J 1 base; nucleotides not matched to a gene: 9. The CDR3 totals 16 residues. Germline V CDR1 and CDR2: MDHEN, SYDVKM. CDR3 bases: TGTGCCAGCAGCATCATTAGCGGGCCGTCCTACAATGAGCAGTTCTTC. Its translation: CASSIISGPSYNEQFF.

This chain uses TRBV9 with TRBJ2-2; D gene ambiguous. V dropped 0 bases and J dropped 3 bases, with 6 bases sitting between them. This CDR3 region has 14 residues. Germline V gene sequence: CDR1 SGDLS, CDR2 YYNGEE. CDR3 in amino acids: CASSVAGDTGELFF. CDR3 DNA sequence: TGTGCCAGCAGCGTAGCTGGAGACACCGGGGAGCTGTTTTTT.

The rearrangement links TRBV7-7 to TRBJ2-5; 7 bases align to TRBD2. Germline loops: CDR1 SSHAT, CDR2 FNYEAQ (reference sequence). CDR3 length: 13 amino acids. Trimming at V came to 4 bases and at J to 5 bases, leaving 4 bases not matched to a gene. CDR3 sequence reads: CASSSGLVETQYF. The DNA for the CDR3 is TGTGCCAGCAGCTCAGGACTAGTCGAGACCCAGTACTTC.

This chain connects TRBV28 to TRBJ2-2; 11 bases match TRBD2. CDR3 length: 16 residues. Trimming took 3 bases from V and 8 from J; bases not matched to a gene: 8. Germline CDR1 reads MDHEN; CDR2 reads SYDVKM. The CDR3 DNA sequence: TGTGCCAGCAGTTTGGTCTTGACTAGCGGGGTGGGGGAGCTGTTTTTT. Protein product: CASSLVLTSGVGELFF.

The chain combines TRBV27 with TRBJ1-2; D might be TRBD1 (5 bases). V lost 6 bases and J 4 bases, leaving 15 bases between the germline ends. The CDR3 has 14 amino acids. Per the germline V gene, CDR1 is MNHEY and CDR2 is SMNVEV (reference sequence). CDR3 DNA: TGTGCCAGCAGCCTCAACAGGCAGGCCTATGGCTACACCTTC. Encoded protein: CASSLNRQAYGYTF.

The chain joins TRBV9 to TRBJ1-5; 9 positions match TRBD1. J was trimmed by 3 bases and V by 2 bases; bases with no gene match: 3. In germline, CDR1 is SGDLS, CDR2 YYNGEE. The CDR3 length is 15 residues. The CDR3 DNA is TGTGCCAGCAGCGTGACAGGGGGGGTCAATCAGCCCCAGCATTTT. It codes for CASSVTGGVNQPQHF.

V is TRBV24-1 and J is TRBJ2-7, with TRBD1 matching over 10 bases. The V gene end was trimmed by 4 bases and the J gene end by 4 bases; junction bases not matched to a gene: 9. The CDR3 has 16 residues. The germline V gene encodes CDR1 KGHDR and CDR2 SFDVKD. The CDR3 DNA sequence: TGTGCCACCAGTGACGATCGGACAGGGGGAGGATACGAGCAGTACTTC. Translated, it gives CATSDDRTGGGYEQYF.

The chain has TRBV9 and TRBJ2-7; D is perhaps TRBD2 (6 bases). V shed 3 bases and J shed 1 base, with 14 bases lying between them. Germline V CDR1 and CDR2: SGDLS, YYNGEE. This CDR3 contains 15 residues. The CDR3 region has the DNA TGTGCCAGCAGCGAGAGACCGACTAGTTCCTACGAGCAGTACTTC. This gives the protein CASSERPTSSYEQYF.

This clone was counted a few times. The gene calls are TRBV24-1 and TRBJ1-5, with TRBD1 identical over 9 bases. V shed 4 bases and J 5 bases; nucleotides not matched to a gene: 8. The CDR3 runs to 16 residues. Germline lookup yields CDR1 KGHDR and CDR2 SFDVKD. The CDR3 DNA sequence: TGTGCCACCAGTGACTCCGGGACAGGGCGGGATCAGCCCCAGCATTTT. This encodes CATSDSGTGRDQPQHF.

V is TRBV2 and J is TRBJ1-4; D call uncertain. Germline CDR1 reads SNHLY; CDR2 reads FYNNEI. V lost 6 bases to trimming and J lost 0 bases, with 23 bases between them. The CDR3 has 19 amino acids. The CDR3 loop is CASRGGVAGPTATNEKLFF. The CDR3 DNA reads TGTGCCAGCAGAGGCGGGGTCGCCGGTCCAACAGCAACTAATGAAAAACTGTTTTTT.

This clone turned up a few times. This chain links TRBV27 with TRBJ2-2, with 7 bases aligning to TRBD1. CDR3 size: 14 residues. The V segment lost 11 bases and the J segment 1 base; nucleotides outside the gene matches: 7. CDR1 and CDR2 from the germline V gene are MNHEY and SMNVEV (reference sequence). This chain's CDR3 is CASSGTVNTGELFF. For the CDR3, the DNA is TGTGCCTCGTCCGGGACAGTGAACACCGGGGAGCTGTTTTTT.

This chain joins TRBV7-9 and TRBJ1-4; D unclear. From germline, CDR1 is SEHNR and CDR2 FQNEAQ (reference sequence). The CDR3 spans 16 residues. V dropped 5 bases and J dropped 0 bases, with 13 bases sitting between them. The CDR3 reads CASSPLLGATNEKLFF. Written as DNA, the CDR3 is TGTGCCAGCAGCCCACTTTTGGGCGCAACTAATGAAAAACTGTTTTTT.

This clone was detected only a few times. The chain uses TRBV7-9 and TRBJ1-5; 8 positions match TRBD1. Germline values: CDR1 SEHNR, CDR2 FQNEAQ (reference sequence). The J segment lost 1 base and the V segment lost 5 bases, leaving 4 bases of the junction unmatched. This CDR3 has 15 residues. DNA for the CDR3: TGTGCCAGCAGCCCGGACAGGGAAAGCAATCAGCCCCAGCATTTT. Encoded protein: CASSPDRESNQPQHF.

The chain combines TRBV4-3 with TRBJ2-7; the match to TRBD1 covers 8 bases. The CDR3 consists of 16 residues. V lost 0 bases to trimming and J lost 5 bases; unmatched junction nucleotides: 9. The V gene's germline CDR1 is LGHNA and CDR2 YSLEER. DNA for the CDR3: TGCGCCAGCAGCCAAGATATTGGGGGACAGGTGAACGAGCAGTACTTC. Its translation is CASSQDIGGQVNEQYF.